This record covers a single T cell receptor (beta chain). This sample was taken from a study of CD8 T cells in Susac syndrome. TCR beta was sequenced from blood CD8+ and CD4+ T cells. The study used healthy donors as controls matched for age and sex. TEMRA cells were FACS-enriched, and CD8+ and CD4+ T cells were isolated negatively. An amount of RNA that ranged from roughly 0.45 to 1 ug was reverse transcribed with random hexamers. Coverage of TCR beta CDR3 amplification by immunoSEQ multiplex PCR extended to 54 Vbeta and 13 Jbeta. TCRdb reanalysed the immunoSEQ multiplex PCR reads using MiXCR and keeps one entry per CDR3 protein. The sample holds about 60,000 distinct CDR3 sequences, 85% to 95% seen once. The source of this sequence is a human donor in good health. Sequencing used CD8+ T cells from PBMCs.

The DNA for the CDR3 is TGTGCCAGCAGTGAGGGACAACTCGAGCAGTTCTTC. Translation: CASSEGQLEQFF. V gene TRBV2 combines with J gene TRBJ2-1, with D possibly being TRBD1 (6 bases). V was trimmed by 3 bases and J by 10 bases, leaving 10 bases between them. Germline V lookup: CDR1 SNHLY, CDR2 FYNNEI. The CDR3 extends over 12 amino acids. The full variable domain, rest sourced from reference TRBV2 and TRBJ2-1, is EPEVTQTPSHQVTQMGQEVILRCVPISNHLYFYWYRQILGQKVEFLVSFYNNEISEKSEIFDDQFSVERPDGSNFTLKIRSTKLEDSAMYFCASSEGQLEQFFGPGTRLTVL.